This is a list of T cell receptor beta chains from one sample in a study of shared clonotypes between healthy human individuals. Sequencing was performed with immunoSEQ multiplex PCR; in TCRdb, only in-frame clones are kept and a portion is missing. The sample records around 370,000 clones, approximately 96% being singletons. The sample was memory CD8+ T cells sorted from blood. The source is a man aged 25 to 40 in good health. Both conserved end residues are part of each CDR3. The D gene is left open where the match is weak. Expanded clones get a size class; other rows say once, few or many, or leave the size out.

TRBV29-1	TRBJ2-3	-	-	CSVENTDTQYF	TGCAGCGTTGAGAACACAGATACGCAGTATTTT
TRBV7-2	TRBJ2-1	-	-	CASSPPGTQYNEQFF	TGTGCCAGCAGCCCTCCGGGGACCCAATACAATGAGCAGTTCTTC
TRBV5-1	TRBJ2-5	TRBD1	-	CASSSDRGRETQYF	TGCGCCAGCAGCTCGGACAGGGGTAGGGAGACCCAGTACTTC
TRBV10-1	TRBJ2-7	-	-	CASSECVRSVFYEQYF	TGCGCCAGCAGTGAGTGTGTGAGATCTGTGTTCTACGAGCAGTACTTC
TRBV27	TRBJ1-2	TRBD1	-	CASSLTGFYGYTF	TGTGCCAGCAGTTTGACAGGGTTCTATGGCTACACCTTC
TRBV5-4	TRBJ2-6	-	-	CASSGQTSSGANVLTF	TGTGCCAGCAGCGGACAGACGAGCTCTGGGGCCAACGTCCTGACTTTC
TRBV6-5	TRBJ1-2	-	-	CASSYSKFEYGYTF	TGTGCCAGCAGTTACTCGAAATTCGAGTATGGCTACACCTTC
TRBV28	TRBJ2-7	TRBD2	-	CASSFVWLAGVYEQYF	TGTGCCAGCAGTTTTGTGTGGCTAGCGGGAGTCTACGAGCAGTACTTC
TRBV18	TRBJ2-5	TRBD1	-	CASSAQQGAGETQYF	TGTGCCAGCTCAGCCCAACAGGGGGCTGGGGAGACCCAGTACTTC
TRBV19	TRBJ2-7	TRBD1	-	CASSINPLQGTYEQYF	TGTGCCAGTAGTATAAATCCCCTACAGGGGACCTACGAGCAGTACTTC
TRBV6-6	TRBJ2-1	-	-	CASSWANEQFF	TGTGCCAGCAGTTGGGCCAATGAGCAGTTCTTC
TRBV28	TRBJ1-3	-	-	CASSLINQGGNTIYF	TGTGCCAGCAGTCTCATCAACCAGGGTGGAAACACCATATATTTT
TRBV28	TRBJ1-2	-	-	CVSHTAYDGYTF	TGTGTCTCACATACAGCTTATGATGGCTACACCTTC
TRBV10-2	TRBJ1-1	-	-	CASSDTGGNTEAFF	TGCGCCAGCAGTGATACAGGAGGGAACACTGAAGCTTTCTTT
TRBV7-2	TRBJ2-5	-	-	CASSLGPQETQYF	TGTGCCAGCAGCCTCGGGCCCCAAGAGACCCAGTACTTC
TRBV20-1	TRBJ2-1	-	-	CSAEFYNEQFF	TGCAGTGCGGAGTTCTACAATGAGCAGTTCTTC
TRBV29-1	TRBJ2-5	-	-	CSVEPQDGGGLKETQYF	TGCAGCGTTGAGCCCCAAGATGGCGGGGGCCTTAAAGAGACCCAGTACTTC
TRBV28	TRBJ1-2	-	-	CASSLGPSGGYGYTF	TGTGCCAGCAGTTTAGGTCCATCCGGGGGCTATGGCTACACCTTC
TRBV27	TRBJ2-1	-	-	CASSSLYNEQFF	TGTGCCAGCAGTTCGCTCTACAATGAGCAGTTCTTC
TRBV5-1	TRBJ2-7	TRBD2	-	CASSLVAGGPTYEQYF	TGCGCCAGCAGCTTGGTAGCGGGAGGGCCCACCTACGAGCAGTACTTC
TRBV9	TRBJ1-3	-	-	CASADGTVSGNTIYF	TGTGCCAGCGCGGACGGAACAGTCTCTGGAAACACCATATATTTT
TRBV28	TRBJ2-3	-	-	CASTPGGQDTQYF	TGTGCCAGCACCCCAGGGGGGCAAGATACGCAGTATTTT
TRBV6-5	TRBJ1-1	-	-	CARGKNTEAFF	TGTGCCAGAGGCAAAAACACTGAAGCTTTCTTT
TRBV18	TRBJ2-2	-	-	CASSPSTGELFF	TGTGCCAGCTCACCAAGCACCGGGGAGCTGTTTTTT
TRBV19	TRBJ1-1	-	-	CASIPSISWSTEAFF	TGTGCCAGTATCCCATCGATTTCTTGGAGTACTGAAGCTTTCTTT
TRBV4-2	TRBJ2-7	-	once	CASSQDSSLLSQYF	TGTGCCAGCAGCCAAGACTCTAGCCTCCTCTCGCAGTACTTC
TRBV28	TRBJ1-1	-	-	CASRGQMNTEAFF	TGTGCCAGCAGGGGGCAAATGAACACTGAAGCTTTCTTT
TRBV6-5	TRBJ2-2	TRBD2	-	CASLPRLATGELFF	TGTGCCAGCCTCCCGAGACTAGCTACCGGGGAGCTGTTTTTT
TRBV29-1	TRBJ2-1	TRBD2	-	CSVARAGSIYNEQFF	TGCAGCGTTGCACGAGCGGGATCCATCTACAATGAGCAGTTCTTC
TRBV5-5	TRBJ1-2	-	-	CASSLRTANYGYTF	TGTGCCAGCAGCTTAAGGACCGCTAACTATGGCTACACCTTC
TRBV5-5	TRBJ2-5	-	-	CASSGLGQLQETQYF	TGTGCCAGCAGCGGGCTAGGACAGCTCCAAGAGACCCAGTACTTC
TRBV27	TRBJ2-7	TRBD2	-	CASSPASGMIYEQYF	TGTGCCAGCAGTCCCGCAAGCGGGATGATCTACGAGCAGTACTTC
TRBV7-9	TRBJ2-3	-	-	CASSLKNIADTQYF	TGTGCCAGCAGCTTGAAGAATATCGCAGATACGCAGTATTTT
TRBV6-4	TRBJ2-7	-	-	CASSEPGRPYEQYF	TGTGCCAGCAGTGAACCAGGGAGGCCCTACGAGCAGTACTTC
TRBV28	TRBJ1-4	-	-	CASRAGLLEKLFF	TGTGCCAGCAGGGCGGGGCTCCTTGAAAAACTGTTTTTT
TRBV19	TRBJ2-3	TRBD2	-	CASSIRASGPSTDTQYF	TGTGCCAGTAGTATAAGGGCTAGCGGGCCTAGCACAGATACGCAGTATTTT
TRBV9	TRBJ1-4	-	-	CASTSGGGTTNEKLFF	TGTGCCAGCACATCCGGAGGGGGTACAACTAATGAAAAACTGTTTTTT
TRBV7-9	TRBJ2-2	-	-	CASSRPWPANTGELFF	TGTGCCAGCAGCCGTCCCTGGCCGGCGAACACCGGGGAGCTGTTTTTT
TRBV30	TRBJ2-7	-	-	CAWSPPGPREQYF	TGTGCCTGGAGTCCCCCGGGACCTCGCGAGCAGTACTTC